This T cell receptor (beta chain) came from a study of identical twins. A universal primer site was created by template switching, with the cDNA bearing unique molecular identifiers. TCRdb reprocessed the 5' RACE reads with MiXCR, giving one entry per CDR3 protein. The sample has hundreds of thousands of distinct CDR3 sequences; 8.6% are singletons. Trimming pared 5 bases from V and 9 bases from J, leaving 17 bases between. The CDR3 has 15 amino acids. From germline, CDR1 is MNHNS and CDR2 SASEGT. Study-wide findings and caveats: Weaker excess sharing between twins was seen in beta out-of-frame sequences.

As concerns this clonotype: What it binds is unknown.

The data were also submitted as part of a second study, on yellow fever vaccine responses in identical twins.

This receptor was identified in a woman aged 18-30 years in good health. This chain connects TRBV6-1 to TRBJ1-6, with D uncertain. Sequencing was done on a sample of PBMCs. Written as DNA, the CDR3 is TGTGCCAGCAGTCAACGGGCATTGGAGGGTTCACCCCTCCACTTT. Translating it yields CASSQRALEGSPLHF.